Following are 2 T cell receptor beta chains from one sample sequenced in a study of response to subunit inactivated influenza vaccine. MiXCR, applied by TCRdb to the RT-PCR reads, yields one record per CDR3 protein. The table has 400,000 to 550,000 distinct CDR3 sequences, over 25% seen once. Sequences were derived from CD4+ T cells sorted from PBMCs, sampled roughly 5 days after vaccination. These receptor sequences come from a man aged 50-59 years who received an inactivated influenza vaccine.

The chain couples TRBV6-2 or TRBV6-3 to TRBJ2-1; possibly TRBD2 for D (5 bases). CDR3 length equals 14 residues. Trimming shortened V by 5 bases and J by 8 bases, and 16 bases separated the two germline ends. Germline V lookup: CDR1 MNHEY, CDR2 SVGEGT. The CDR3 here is CASSGSVAVYEQFF. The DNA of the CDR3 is TGTGCCAGCAGTGGGAGCGTTGCAGTCTATGAGCAGTTCTTC.

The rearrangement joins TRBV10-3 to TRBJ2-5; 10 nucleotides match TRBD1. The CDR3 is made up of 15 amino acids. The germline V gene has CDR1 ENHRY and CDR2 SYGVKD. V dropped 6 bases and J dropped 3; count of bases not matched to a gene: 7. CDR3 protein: CAIRRTGGLEETQYF. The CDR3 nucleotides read TGTGCCATCAGAAGGACAGGGGGTTTGGAAGAGACCCAGTACTTC.